Presented here are 20 T cell receptor beta chains from one specimen sequenced in a study of shared clonotypes between healthy human individuals. Clones were sequenced by immunoSEQ multiplex PCR, and TCRdb holds only the in-frame ones, with some missing. The sample includes roughly 1.5 million clones, about 98% of them seen just once. The sequenced material came from naive CD4+ T cells sorted from blood. The sample's subset: CD45RA+ positively selected. These receptors all come from a man aged 25-45 years in good health.

The table lists this clone with a count of one. The identical CDR3 is also encoded by other nucleotide sequences in the sample. V gene TRBV6-1 combines with J gene TRBJ2-2; D might be TRBD1 (6 bases). The CDR3 has 14 residues. Per the germline V gene, CDR1 is MNHNS and CDR2 is SASEGT. V was cut by 6 bases and J by 1 base, with 9 bases left in between. The CDR3 nucleotides are TGTGCCAGCAGCCGGACAGTGAACACCGGGGAGCTGTTTTTT. It translates to CASSRTVNTGELFF.

The chain recombines TRBV5-1 with TRBJ1-1; D gene uncertain. This CDR3 has 12 amino acids. V was trimmed by 5 bases and J by 1 base, leaving 6 bases between them. Germline loops: CDR1 SGHRS, CDR2 YFSETQ. Here the CDR3 DNA reads TGCGCCAGCAGAGCTGGGAACACTGAAGCTTTCTTT. Protein: CASRAGNTEAFF. Full variable domain (rest looked up from reference TRBV5-1 and TRBJ1-1): KAGVTQTPRYLIKTRGQQVTLSCSPISGHRSVSWYQQTPGQGLQFLFEYFSETQRNKGNFPGRFSGRQFSNSRSEMNVSTLELGDSALYLCASRAGNTEAFFGQGTRLTVV.

V and J are TRBV2 and TRBJ2-3; 12 bases are shared with TRBD2. The CDR3 is made up of 15 amino acids. Trimming cost V 6 bases and J 7 bases; bases outside gene matches: 8. Germline CDR1 reads SNHLY; CDR2 reads FYNNEI. For the CDR3, the DNA is TGTGCCAGCAGCGCGCTAGCGGGAGGGCCCTATACGCAGTATTTT. This codes for CASSALAGGPYTQYF. The whole variable domain, filled in from reference TRBV2 and TRBJ2-3, reads EPEVTQTPSHQVTQMGQEVILRCVPISNHLYFYWYRQILGQKVEFLVSFYNNEISEKSEIFDDQFSVERPDGSNFTLKIRSTKLEDSAMYFCASSALAGGPYTQYFGPGTRLTVL.

The chain is built from TRBV4-1 and TRBJ2-1; D is unclear. Germline V CDR1 and CDR2: MGHRA, YSYEKL. V was clipped by 1 base and J by 5 bases, with 9 bases between them. This CDR3 is built from 14 residues. The CDR3 region is CASSQVRMNNEQFF. CDR3 in DNA: TGCGCCAGCAGCCAAGTTCGGATGAACAATGAGCAGTTCTTC.

This chain connects TRBV5-1 to TRBJ2-1, with D possibly being TRBD2 (6 bases). Germline CDR1 is SGHRS and CDR2 is YFSETQ. CDR3 length: 17 residues. Trimming stripped 4 bases from V and 5 bases from J, with 22 bases between. The CDR3 DNA is TGCGCCAGCAGCCCGGGGCGGGGACGCCTGATGGACAATGAGCAGTTCTTC. It codes for CASSPGRGRLMDNEQFF.

The chain uses TRBV27 and TRBJ2-1, with 10 bases matching TRBD1. Trimming at V came to 3 bases and at J to 5 bases, leaving 7 bases not matched to a gene. This CDR3 contains 16 residues. Germline CDR1 is MNHEY and CDR2 is SMNVEV (reference sequence). The CDR3, as DNA: TGTGCCAGCAGTTTTTCTGGGACAGGGGCGAACAATGAGCAGTTCTTC. It specifies CASSFSGTGANNEQFF.

The rearrangement joins TRBV2 to TRBJ2-1; D unresolved. The CDR3 is 14 residues long. The germline V and J ends were trimmed by 5 bases and 8 bases, with 16 bases remaining between them. The germline gives CDR1 SNHLY, CDR2 FYNNEI. The CDR3 reads CASSPKAARDEQFF. The CDR3 coding sequence is TGTGCCAGCAGTCCTAAAGCCGCTAGAGATGAGCAGTTCTTC.

V is TRBV10-3 and J is TRBJ2-1, with TRBD1 as a possible D gene (6 bases). Germline V gene data show CDR1 as ENHRY and CDR2 as SYGVKD. V was pared by 2 bases and J by 8 bases, with 13 bases between. CDR3 length: 14 amino acids. The CDR3: CAISEAGTKDEQFF. In DNA form, the CDR3 reads TGTGCCATCAGTGAGGCAGGGACAAAGGATGAGCAGTTCTTC.

The V and J genes are TRBV5-1 and TRBJ2-3; possible D gene TRBD1, 5 bases. Looked up from germline, CDR1 is SGHRS and CDR2 is YFSETQ. The ends were cut back, 4 bases at V and 0 bases at J, with 12 bases in the middle. The CDR3 runs 15 residues. The CDR3 is CASSPSAGSTDTQYF. For the CDR3, the DNA is TGCGCCAGCAGCCCCAGTGCAGGGAGCACAGATACGCAGTATTTT.

V usage is TRBV7-8 and J usage is TRBJ2-2; possible D gene TRBD1, 6 bases. The germline gives CDR1 SGHVS, CDR2 FQNEAQ. The CDR3 covers 15 residues. Trimming removed 5 bases from V and 5 bases from J, with 15 bases in between. The CDR3 here is CASSDTGWRTGELFF. CDR3 in DNA: TGTGCCAGCAGCGATACAGGGTGGAGGACCGGGGAGCTGTTTTTT.

The table lists this clone with a count of one. The V gene is TRBV18, the J gene TRBJ1-2, with D hard to call. The length of the CDR3 is 13 residues. The V and J ends lost 5 bases and 4 bases respectively, with 11 bases between them. Germline loops: CDR1 KGHSH, CDR2 LQKENI. CDR3 nucleotide sequence: TGTGCCAGCTCAACCAAAGAAGCCTATGGCTACACCTTC. Its translation is CASSTKEAYGYTF.

This rearrangement joins TRBV6-1 to TRBJ1-1, with D possibly being TRBD1 (5 bases). The germline V gene encodes CDR1 MNHNS and CDR2 SASEGT. V was cut by 2 bases and J by 1 base, with 11 bases left in between. This CDR3 is built from 15 residues. The CDR3 sequence: CASSERLQANTEAFF. The DNA for the CDR3 is TGTGCCAGCAGTGAAAGGTTACAGGCGAACACTGAAGCTTTCTTT.

Worth noting for this clone: Within the sample, other DNA sequences also encode this same CDR3. The chain is built from TRBV5-1 and TRBJ2-5, with TRBD1 identical over 9 bases. Germline CDR1 reads SGHRS; CDR2 reads YFSETQ. The CDR3 runs to 14 residues. V dropped 4 bases and J dropped 5; count of bases not matched to a gene: 6. CDR3 in DNA: TGCGCCAGCAGCCCCGGGACAGGGTGGGAGACCCAGTACTTC. Amino acids: CASSPGTGWETQYF. The whole variable domain, remainder taken from reference TRBV5-1 and TRBJ2-5, is KAGVTQTPRYLIKTRGQQVTLSCSPISGHRSVSWYQQTPGQGLQFLFEYFSETQRNKGNFPGRFSGRQFSNSRSEMNVSTLELGDSALYLCASSPGTGWETQYFGPGTRLLVL.

The rearrangement joins TRBV11-3 to TRBJ2-7; 9 nucleotides line up with TRBD2. The CDR3 contains 19 residues. Germline CDR1 reads SGHNT; CDR2 reads YENEEA. V shed 2 bases and J 2 bases; nucleotides not matched to a gene: 16. CDR3 residues: CASSLRPPSGTHEPYEQYF. The CDR3 DNA reads TGTGCCAGCAGCTTAAGACCCCCTAGCGGGACGCACGAGCCCTACGAGCAGTACTTC.

The V gene is TRBV25-1, the J gene TRBJ2-2; D not certain. CDR1 is MGHDK and CDR2 is SYGVNS in the germline V gene. The CDR3 extends over 13 amino acids. Trimming stripped 4 bases from V and 6 bases from J, with 9 bases between. CDR3 in DNA: TGTGCCAGCAGTGTAGCCGTATCCGGGGAGCTGTTTTTT. It encodes CASSVAVSGELFF.

The sample holds one count of this clone. The chain links TRBV29-1 to TRBJ2-7; D possibly corresponds to TRBD1 (5 bases). The CDR3 spans 13 residues. Germline CDR1 and CDR2: SQVTM and ANQGSEA. Trimming cost V 7 bases and J 0 bases, with 13 bases left between them. CDR3: CSAKGLISYEQYF. The DNA of the CDR3 is TGCAGCGCGAAGGGGCTTATCTCCTACGAGCAGTACTTC.

The chain links TRBV19 to TRBJ2-2, with 15 bases aligning to TRBD2. The CDR3 consists of 14 residues. V lost 11 bases, J lost 6 bases, and 4 bases stayed unmatched. Germline V gene lookup returns CDR1 LNHDA and CDR2 SQIVND (reference sequence). The CDR3 loop is CAVWTSGRAGELFF. CDR3 bases: TGTGCCGTTTGGACTAGCGGGAGGGCCGGGGAGCTGTTTTTT. The full variable domain, in which reference TRBV19 and TRBJ2-2 provide the parts outside the CDR3, is DGGITQSPKYLFRKEGQNVTLSCEQNLNHDAMYWYRQDPGQGLRLIYYSQIVNDFQKGDIAEGYSVSREKKESFPLTVTSAQKNPTAFYLCAVWTSGRAGELFFGEGSRLTVL.

The chain carries TRBV13 and TRBJ1-1; perhaps TRBD1 as D (5 bases). Trimming left V 5 bases short and J 10 bases short, with 29 bases between. This CDR3 region has 17 residues. Germline values: CDR1 PRHDT, CDR2 FYEKMQ (reference sequence). For the CDR3, the DNA is TGTGCCAGCAGCCTCCTGCCCCTCTGGACATCGCAAGTTGGAGCTTTCTTT. Protein: CASSLLPLWTSQVGAFF.

This clone was seen a handful of times. J is TRBJ2-5 and V is TRBV9; 10 bases are shared with TRBD2. The CDR3 has 14 residues. Germline V gene lookup returns CDR1 SGDLS and CDR2 YYNGEE. The trim removed 3 bases at V and 4 bases at J, leaving 3 bases unmatched. The CDR3, as DNA: TGTGCCAGCAGCGCTAGCGGGAGCCCAGAGACCCAGTACTTC. It encodes CASSASGSPETQYF.

The chain employs TRBV10-3 and TRBJ1-2, with no clear D. Trimming removed 4 bases from V and 0 bases from J, with 9 bases in between. The CDR3 runs to 14 residues. Germline-derived CDR1 and CDR2 are ENHRY and SYGVKD. This CDR3 reads CAISVGRANYGYTF. The CDR3 coding sequence is TGTGCCATCAGTGTGGGTCGAGCTAACTATGGCTACACCTTC.